Included here is one T cell receptor (beta chain) sequence, with context. Its specificity is not known. The same CDR3 can be traced to other DNA sequences in this sample. These data belong to a study of T cell responses to AZD1222 COVID-19 vaccine. General study points: Among spike-specific TCRs, nearly half reportedly target unmutated variant regions.

Libraries were prepared by immunoSEQ multiplex PCR; TCRdb keeps only in-frame clonotypes and omits some of them. The data show some 150,000 clones, with roughly 91% seen just once and roughly 9% held by the top ten. Germline V gene lookup returns CDR1 SQVTM and CDR2 ANQGSEA. The CDR3 length is 13 residues. J was trimmed by 3 bases and V by 4 bases; bases with no gene match: 0. The material sequenced was peripheral blood, taken on day 0 of AZD1222 vaccination. The rearrangement links TRBV29-1 to TRBJ2-1; 10 bases fit TRBD1. The sequence derives from an adult in good health. The CDR3 bases are TGCAGCGTTGGGACAGGGGGCTACAATGAGCAGTTCTTC. Protein product: CSVGTGGYNEQFF.